Below are 9 T cell receptor beta chains sequenced from a single sample in a study of T cell responses to AZD1222 COVID-19 vaccine. Some clones are missing from TCRdb's copy, which holds only in-frame ones; the method was immunoSEQ multiplex PCR. The sample comprises about 110,000 clones, approximately 91% of which are singletons, and roughly 7% rests with the top ten. The sample was peripheral blood, taken on day 0 of AZD1222 vaccination. The receptor source for this set is an adult in good health.

The genes are TRBV7-9 and TRBJ1-2; 7 nucleotides align to TRBD1. V shed 8 bases and J 8 bases; nucleotides not matched to a gene: 8. This CDR3 spans 12 amino acids. CDR1 is SEHNR and CDR2 is FQNEAQ in the germline V gene (reference sequence). Here the CDR3 reads CASGGTVEGYTF. The CDR3, as DNA: TGTGCCAGCGGGGGGACAGTGGAGGGCTACACCTTC.

The rearrangement links TRBV7-2 to TRBJ1-1; D call uncertain. Germline V CDR1 and CDR2: SGHTA, FQGNSA. There are 13 residues in the CDR3. Between the trimmed V and J ends, which lost 5 bases and 0 bases, there was a span of 7 bases. CDR3 protein: CASSRTVNTEAFF. As DNA, the CDR3 is TGTGCCAGCAGCCGAACAGTGAACACTGAAGCTTTCTTT.

This rearrangement joins TRBV6-5 to TRBJ1-3; weak D call: TRBD1 (5 bases). Germline V gene sequence: CDR1 MNHEY, CDR2 SVGAGI. The CDR3 has 14 residues. V was cut by 6 bases and J by 4 bases, with 13 bases left in between. CDR3 nucleotides: TGTGCCAGCAGCTCTGGGGGGATCGGAAACACCATATATTTT. Translating gives CASSSGGIGNTIYF.

The chain uses TRBV5-1 and TRBJ2-2, with 8 bases aligning to TRBD1. Germline trimming cut 3 bases from V and 5 bases from J; bases unmatched to any gene: 6. This CDR3 contains 15 residues. Germline-derived CDR1 and CDR2 are SGHRS and YFSETQ. CDR3 DNA sequence: TGCGCCAGCAGCTGGGGACAGGAGGGGACCGGGGAGCTGTTTTTT. This gives the protein CASSWGQEGTGELFF.

The chain joins TRBV9 to TRBJ1-6; D ambiguous. Germline loops: CDR1 SGDLS, CDR2 YYNGEE. The CDR3 sequence is 15 residues long. Trimming pared 0 bases from V and 5 bases from J, leaving 9 bases between. CDR3 sequence: CASSVASSHNSPLHF. For the CDR3, the DNA is TGTGCCAGCAGCGTAGCTTCCAGTCATAATTCACCCCTCCACTTT.

Here the CDR3 DNA reads TGTGCCAGCAGCTTGGATGTGTCGAGCTCTGGAAACACCATATATTTT. The encoded protein is CASSLDVSSSGNTIYF. The chain has TRBV5-4 and TRBJ1-3, with unresolved D. Germline assignment: CDR1 SGHNT and CDR2 YYREEE (reference sequence). V was trimmed by 0 bases and J by 0 bases, leaving 10 bases between them. The CDR3 totals 16 residues.

The chain links TRBV6-5 to TRBJ1-1; 8 bases line up with TRBD1. After removal of 7 bases from V and 1 base from J, the junction contained 5 bases not matched to a gene. The CDR3 has 14 residues. Germline lookup yields CDR1 MNHEY and CDR2 SVGAGI. CDR3 DNA sequence: TGTGCCAGCACACCCGGGACAGGGAACACTGAAGCTTTCTTT. Its protein is CASTPGTGNTEAFF.

V gene TRBV6-6 combines with J gene TRBJ1-3, with D tentatively TRBD1 (6 bases). Germline CDR1 is MNHNY and CDR2 is SVGAGI (reference sequence). The CDR3 length is 14 residues. Trimming stripped 6 bases from V and 4 bases from J, with 13 bases between. Here the CDR3 reads CASRFTGTGNTIYF. CDR3 sequence (DNA): TGTGCCAGCAGATTCACAGGGACAGGAAACACCATATATTTT.

The V call is TRBV6-5, the J call TRBJ1-1, with D possibly being TRBD1 (5 bases). Germline loops: CDR1 MNHEY, CDR2 SVGAGI. V was clipped by 0 bases and J by 1 base, with 9 bases between them. The CDR3 sequence is 15 residues long. The CDR3 is CASSYSWQGNTEAFF. Written as DNA, the CDR3 is TGTGCCAGCAGTTACTCATGGCAGGGGAACACTGAAGCTTTCTTT.